This T cell receptor beta chain emerged from a study of T-cell memory formation after mild COVID-19. TCRdb recomputed calls from the 5' RACE reads with MiXCR, one row per CDR3 protein. Here the sample spans over 400,000 distinct CDR3 sequences, around 22% being singletons. The CDR3 is 15 amino acids. The V gene's germline CDR1 is SGHDT and CDR2 YYEEEE. Trimming left V 0 bases short and J 5 bases short, with 14 bases between. Sequences were obtained from PBMCs or a T cell subset sorted from them (not recorded which). This clonotype originated in an adult woman who had mild COVID-19 (a few samples of this study predate the infection). Cell type and time point are not known. The genes are TRBV5-6 and TRBJ2-5; tentative D call: TRBD2 (6 bases). This chain's CDR3 is CASSLVELAVETQYF. CDR3 nucleotides: TGTGCCAGCAGCTTGGTTGAACTAGCAGTGGAGACCCAGTACTTC. Variable domain in full (rest from reference TRBV5-6 and TRBJ2-5): DAGVTQSPTHLIKTRGQQVTLRCSPKSGHDTVSWYQQALGQGPQFIFQYYEEEERQRGNFPDRFSGHQFPNYSSELNVNALLLGDSALYLCASSLVELAVETQYFGPGTRLLVL.